This T cell receptor (beta chain) is drawn from a study of cytomegalovirus exposure and HLA in healthy donors. Turning to the study itself: In terms of ancestry, the Caucasian-associated cluster contained 80% to 90% of the approximately 420 genotyped donors.

With respect to this clone: The antigen is not known.

Amplification used 60 Vbeta primers and 13 Jbeta primers. The table came from immunoSEQ multiplex PCR; TCRdb's copy has only in-frame clones and leaves some out. The sample contains about 120,000 clones, around three quarters of which appear only once. Study-wide points: Further analysis, carried out later, found HLA-associated TCR beta chains more clonally expanded than equally common other chains.

The sequencing input was PBMCs. The clonotype was recovered from a young man in good health and CMV-seropositive.

The CDR3 DNA reads TGTGCCGTGGCGTTGGGCTTTGATCAGCCCCAGCATTTT. Translated: CAVALGFDQPQHF. This chain connects TRBV19 to TRBJ1-5; unclear D gene. Germline V gene sequence: CDR1 LNHDA, CDR2 SQIVND (reference sequence). With 11 bases removed from V and 5 bases from J, the gap between germline ends came to 16 bases. This CDR3 is built from 13 residues.